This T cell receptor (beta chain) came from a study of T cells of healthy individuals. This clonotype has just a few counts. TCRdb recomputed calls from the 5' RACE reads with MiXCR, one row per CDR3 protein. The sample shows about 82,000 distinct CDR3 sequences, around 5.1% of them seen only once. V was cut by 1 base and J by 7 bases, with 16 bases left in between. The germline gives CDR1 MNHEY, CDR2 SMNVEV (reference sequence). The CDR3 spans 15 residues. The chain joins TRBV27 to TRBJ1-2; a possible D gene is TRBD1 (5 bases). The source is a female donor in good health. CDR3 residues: CASSLYGGGAVGYTF. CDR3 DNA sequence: TGTGCCAGCAGTTTATACGGCGGCGGGGCAGTTGGCTACACCTTC.